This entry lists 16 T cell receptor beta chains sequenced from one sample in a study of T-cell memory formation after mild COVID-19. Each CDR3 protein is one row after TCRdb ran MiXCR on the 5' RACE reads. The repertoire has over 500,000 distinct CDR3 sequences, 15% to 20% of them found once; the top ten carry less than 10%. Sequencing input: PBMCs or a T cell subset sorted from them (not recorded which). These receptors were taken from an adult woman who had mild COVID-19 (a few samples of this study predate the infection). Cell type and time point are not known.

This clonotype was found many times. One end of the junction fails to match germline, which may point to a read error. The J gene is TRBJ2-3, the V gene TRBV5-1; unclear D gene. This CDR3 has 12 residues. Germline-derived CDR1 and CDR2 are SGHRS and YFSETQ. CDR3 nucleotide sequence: TGTGCCAGCAGCCTGAGCACAGATACGCAGTATTTT. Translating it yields CASSLSTDTQYF.

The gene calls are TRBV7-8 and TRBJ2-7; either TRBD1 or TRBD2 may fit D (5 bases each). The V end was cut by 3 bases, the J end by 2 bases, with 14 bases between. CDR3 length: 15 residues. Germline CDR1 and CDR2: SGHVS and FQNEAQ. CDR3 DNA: TGTGCCAGCAGCTTGGCCCGGGGCAGAGCCTACGAGCAGTACTTC. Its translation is CASSLARGRAYEQYF.

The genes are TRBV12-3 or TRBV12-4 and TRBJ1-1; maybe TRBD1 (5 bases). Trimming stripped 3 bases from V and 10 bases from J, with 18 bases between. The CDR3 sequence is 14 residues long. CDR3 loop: CASSLGEAIGVAFF. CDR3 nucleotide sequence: TGTGCCAGCAGTTTGGGGGAGGCCATAGGGGTAGCTTTCTTT.

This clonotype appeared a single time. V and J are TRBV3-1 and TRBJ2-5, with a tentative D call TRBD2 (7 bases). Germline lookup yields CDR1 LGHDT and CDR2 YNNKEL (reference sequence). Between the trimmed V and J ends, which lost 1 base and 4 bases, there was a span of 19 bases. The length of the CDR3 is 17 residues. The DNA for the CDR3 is TGTGCCAGCAGCCAAGCCCCCTGGGGGGGGGCCAGAGAGACCCAGTACTTC. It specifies CASSQAPWGGARETQYF.

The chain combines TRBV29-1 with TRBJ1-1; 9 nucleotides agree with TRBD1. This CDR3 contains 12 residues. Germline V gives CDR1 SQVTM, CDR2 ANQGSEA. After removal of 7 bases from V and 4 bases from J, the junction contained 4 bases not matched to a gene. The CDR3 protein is CSARTGATEAFF. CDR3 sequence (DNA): TGCAGCGCGAGGACAGGGGCCACTGAAGCTTTCTTT.

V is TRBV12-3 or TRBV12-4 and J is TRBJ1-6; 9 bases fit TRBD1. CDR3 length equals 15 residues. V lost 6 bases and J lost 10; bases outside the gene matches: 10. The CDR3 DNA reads TGTGCCAGCAGCCTGAAACAGGGGGCAGGGTCACCCCTCCACTTT. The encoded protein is CASSLKQGAGSPLHF.

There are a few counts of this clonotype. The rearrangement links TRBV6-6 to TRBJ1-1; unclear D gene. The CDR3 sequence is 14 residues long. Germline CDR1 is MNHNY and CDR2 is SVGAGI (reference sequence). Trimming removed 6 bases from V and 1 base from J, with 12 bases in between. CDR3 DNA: TGTGCCAGCAGCAAGACTATGGCGAACACTGAAGCTTTCTTT. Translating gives CASSKTMANTEAFF.

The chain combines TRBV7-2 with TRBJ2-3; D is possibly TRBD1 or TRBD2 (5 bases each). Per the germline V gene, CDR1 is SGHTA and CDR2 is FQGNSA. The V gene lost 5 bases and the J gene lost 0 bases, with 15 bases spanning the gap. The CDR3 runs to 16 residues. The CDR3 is CASSPGPPLSTDTQYF. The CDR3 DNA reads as TGTGCCAGCAGCCCGGGACCCCCTCTGAGCACAGATACGCAGTATTTT.

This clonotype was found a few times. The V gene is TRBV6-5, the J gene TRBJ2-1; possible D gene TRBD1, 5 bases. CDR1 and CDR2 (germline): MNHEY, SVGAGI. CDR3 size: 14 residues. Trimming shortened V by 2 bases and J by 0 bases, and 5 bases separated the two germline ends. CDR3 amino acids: CASSYRGSYNEQFF. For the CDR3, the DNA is TGTGCCAGCAGTTACAGGGGCTCCTACAATGAGCAGTTCTTC.

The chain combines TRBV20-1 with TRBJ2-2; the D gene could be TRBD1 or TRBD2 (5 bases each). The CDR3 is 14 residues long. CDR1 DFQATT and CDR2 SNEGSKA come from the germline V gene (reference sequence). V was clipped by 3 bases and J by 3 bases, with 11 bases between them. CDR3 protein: CSASGQGDTGELFF. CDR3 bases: TGCAGTGCTAGTGGCCAGGGAGACACCGGGGAGCTGTTTTTT.

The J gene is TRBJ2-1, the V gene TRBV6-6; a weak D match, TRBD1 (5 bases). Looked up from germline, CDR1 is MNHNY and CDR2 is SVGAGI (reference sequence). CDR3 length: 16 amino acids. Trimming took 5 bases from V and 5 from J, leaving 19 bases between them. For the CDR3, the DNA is TGTGCCAGCAGTCCTCCCCCAGGGATGGGGAACAATGAGCAGTTCTTC. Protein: CASSPPPGMGNNEQFF.

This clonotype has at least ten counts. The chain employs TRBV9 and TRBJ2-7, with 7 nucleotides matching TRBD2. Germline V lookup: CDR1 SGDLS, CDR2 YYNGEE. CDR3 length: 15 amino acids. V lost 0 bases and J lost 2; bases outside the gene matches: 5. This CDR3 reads CASSVAEGGPYEQYF. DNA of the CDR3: TGTGCCAGCAGCGTAGCGGAGGGAGGGCCCTACGAGCAGTACTTC.

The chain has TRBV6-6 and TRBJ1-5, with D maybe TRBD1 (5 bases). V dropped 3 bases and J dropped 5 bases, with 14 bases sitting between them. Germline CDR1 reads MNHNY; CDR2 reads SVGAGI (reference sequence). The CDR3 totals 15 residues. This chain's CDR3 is CASSYQWGEDQPQHF. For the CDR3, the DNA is TGTGCCAGCAGTTATCAATGGGGCGAGGATCAGCCCCAGCATTTT.

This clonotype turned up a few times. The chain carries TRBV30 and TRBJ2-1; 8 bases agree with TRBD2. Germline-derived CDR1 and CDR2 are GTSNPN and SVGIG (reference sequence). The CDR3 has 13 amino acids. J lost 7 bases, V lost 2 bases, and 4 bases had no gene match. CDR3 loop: CAWSRGGWNEQFF. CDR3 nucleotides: TGTGCCTGGAGTCGGGGGGGTTGGAATGAGCAGTTCTTC. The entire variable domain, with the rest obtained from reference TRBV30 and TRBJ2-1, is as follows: SQTIHQWPATLVQPVGSPLSLECTVEGTSNPNLYWYRQAAGRGLQLLFYSVGIGQISSEVPQNLSASRPQDRQFILSSKKLLLSDSGFYLCAWSRGGWNEQFFGPGTRLTVL.

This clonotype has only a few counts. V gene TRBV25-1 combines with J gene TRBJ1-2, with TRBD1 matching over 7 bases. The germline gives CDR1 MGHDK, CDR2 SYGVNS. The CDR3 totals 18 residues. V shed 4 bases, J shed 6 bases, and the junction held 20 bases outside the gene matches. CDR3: CASSAHSPSLQGRDGYTF. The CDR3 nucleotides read TGTGCCAGCAGTGCCCACTCACCCTCCTTACAGGGGAGGGATGGCTACACCTTC.

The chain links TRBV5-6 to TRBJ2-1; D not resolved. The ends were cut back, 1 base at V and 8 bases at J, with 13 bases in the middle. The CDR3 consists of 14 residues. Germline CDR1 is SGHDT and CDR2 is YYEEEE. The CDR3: CASSLLSPADEQFF. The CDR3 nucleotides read TGTGCCAGCAGCTTGCTATCGCCGGCGGATGAGCAGTTCTTC. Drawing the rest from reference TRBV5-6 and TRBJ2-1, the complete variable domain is DAGVTQSPTHLIKTRGQQVTLRCSPKSGHDTVSWYQQALGQGPQFIFQYYEEEERQRGNFPDRFSGHQFPNYSSELNVNALLLGDSALYLCASSLLSPADEQFFGPGTRLTVL.